A single sample gave rise to the 21 T cell receptor beta chains below, sequenced in a study of T cell responses to AZD1222 COVID-19 vaccine. Only in-frame clones appear in the TCRdb table, and some are missing; sequencing was by immunoSEQ multiplex PCR. Found here are 150,000 or so clones, under 95% of them singletons; the top ten hold 18%. Sequenced material: peripheral blood, taken on day 0 of AZD1222 vaccination. The receptors stem from an adult in good health.

Only one count was recorded for this clone. This chain links TRBV3-1 (or the pseudogene TRBV3-2) with TRBJ1-5, with a tentative D call TRBD1 (6 bases). Germline V CDR1 and CDR2: LGHDT, YNNKEL (reference sequence). This CDR3 comprises 15 residues. Trimming shortened V by 4 bases and J by 4 bases, and 14 bases separated the two germline ends. The CDR3 nucleotides read TGTGCCAGCAGCCCCGAACAGGGTTTAAATCAGCCCCAGCATTTT. Amino acid sequence: CASSPEQGLNQPQHF.

This clone showed up just once. The chain recombines TRBV28 with TRBJ2-7; maybe TRBD1 (6 bases). This CDR3 spans 17 amino acids. Trimming stripped 4 bases from V and 3 bases from J, with 22 bases between. Germline V gene lookup returns CDR1 MDHEN and CDR2 SYDVKM. The CDR3 nucleotides are TGTGCCAGCAGTTCCCCAGCAACAGGGAAGGTTTACTACGAGCAGTACTTC. Translated, it gives CASSSPATGKVYYEQYF.

The chain joins TRBV28 to TRBJ2-3; D could derive from TRBD1 or TRBD2 (7 bases each). Trimming removed 7 bases at V and 2 bases at J, with 19 bases between. The CDR3 consists of 16 residues. CDR1 and CDR2 (germline): MDHEN, SYDVKM. The CDR3 sequence: CASTTGGRGFTDTQYF. The CDR3 coding sequence is TGTGCCAGCACCACGGGGGGCAGGGGGTTCACAGATACGCAGTATTTT.

This clone was detected only once. In the same sample, other DNA sequences code for this CDR3. This chain links TRBV5-1 with TRBJ1-5; no firm D call. The CDR3 totals 13 residues. V was shortened by 0 bases and J by 4 bases, with 5 bases between the two germline ends. CDR1 SGHRS and CDR2 YFSETQ come from the germline V gene. Written as DNA, the CDR3 is TGCGCCAGCAGCTTGGACCCTAATCAGCCCCAGCATTTT. Translated, it gives CASSLDPNQPQHF.

The rearrangement joins TRBV5-1 to TRBJ1-1; tentative D call: TRBD1 (5 bases). V was shortened by 7 bases and J by 0 bases, with 13 bases between the two germline ends. The CDR3 contains 14 residues. The V gene's germline CDR1 is SGHRS and CDR2 YFSETQ. CDR3 nucleotide sequence: TGCGCCAGCTCTTCCGGGACCCTGAACACTGAAGCTTTCTTT. This translates into CASSSGTLNTEAFF.

The genes are TRBV19 and TRBJ1-1; D not certain. CDR3 length: 12 residues. V shed 3 bases and J shed 11 bases, with 13 bases lying between them. The germline V gene has CDR1 LNHDA and CDR2 SQIVND (reference sequence). The CDR3 loop reads CASSMSGIRAFF. The CDR3 nucleotides read TGTGCCAGTAGTATGTCAGGAATACGGGCTTTCTTT.

The chain has TRBV28 and TRBJ1-2; 7 nucleotides line up with TRBD1. The CDR3 spans 15 residues. Germline values: CDR1 MDHEN, CDR2 SYDVKM. V was pared by 6 bases and J by 0 bases, with 7 bases of the junction left unmatched. The CDR3, as DNA: TGTGCCAGCAGCCCCCTGGGACAGACTAACTATGGCTACACCTTC. Protein product: CASSPLGQTNYGYTF.

This sequence joins TRBV3-1 (or the pseudogene TRBV3-2) and TRBJ1-6, with TRBD1 matching 11 bases. Trimming removed 4 bases from V and 9 bases from J; junction bases left unmatched: 2. CDR1 and CDR2 (germline): LGHDT, YNNKEL (reference sequence). The CDR3 length is 14 residues. The chain's CDR3 is CASSRGTGGSPLHF. CDR3 sequence (DNA): TGTGCCAGCAGCCGCGGGACAGGGGGTTCACCCCTCCACTTT.

V usage is TRBV7-2 and J usage is TRBJ2-5, with D unclear. V gave up 5 bases and J gave up 0 bases, with 7 bases separating them. Germline lookup yields CDR1 SGHTA and CDR2 FQGNSA. The CDR3 is made up of 13 amino acids. CDR3 loop: CASSNRHQETQYF. CDR3 sequence (DNA): TGTGCCAGCAGCAATCGACACCAAGAGACCCAGTACTTC. The entire variable domain, with the rest obtained from reference TRBV7-2 and TRBJ2-5, is as follows: GAGVSQSPSNKVTEKGKDVELRCDPISGHTALYWYRQSLGQGLEFLIYFQGNSAPDKSGLPSDRFSAERTGGSVSTLTIQRTQQEDSAVYLCASSNRHQETQYFGPGTRLLVL.

Only one count was recorded for this clone. In DNA form, the CDR3 reads TGTGCCAGCAGCCCCTTCAATGAAAAACTGTTTTTT. This encodes CASSPFNEKLFF. This chain uses TRBV7-9 with TRBJ1-4; unclear D gene. CDR1 and CDR2 (germline): SEHNR, FQNEAQ (reference sequence). The CDR3 contains 12 residues. V dropped 5 bases and J dropped 5 bases, with 6 bases sitting between them.

The genes are TRBV7-2 and TRBJ1-2, with D tentatively TRBD1 (5 bases). Trimming stripped 5 bases from V and 2 bases from J, with 12 bases between. Germline V gene sequence: CDR1 SGHTA, CDR2 FQGNSA. This CDR3 has 14 amino acids. Written as DNA, the CDR3 is TGTGCCAGCAGCCCCGGGGGAGGGAACTATGGCTACACCTTC. This translates into CASSPGGGNYGYTF.

The rearrangement joins TRBV5-4 to TRBJ2-6; 8 bases agree with TRBD1. This CDR3 is built from 17 residues. Germline CDR1 and CDR2: SGHNT and YYREEE (reference sequence). With V trimmed by 3 bases and J by 0 bases, 5 bases remained unmatched. The CDR3, as DNA: TGTGCCAGCAGCTCGGGACAGGATCACTCTGGGGCCAACGTCCTGACTTTC. This codes for CASSSGQDHSGANVLTF.

The chain couples TRBV25-1 to TRBJ1-1; D possibly corresponds to TRBD1 (5 bases). Germline loops: CDR1 MGHDK, CDR2 SYGVNS. V gave up 2 bases and J gave up 4 bases, with 8 bases separating them. The CDR3 has 13 residues. The CDR3 loop reads CASSEGGSTEAFF. The CDR3 DNA sequence: TGTGCCAGCAGTGAAGGGGGGAGCACTGAAGCTTTCTTT.

This clone was picked up a small number of times. The chain has TRBV18 and TRBJ1-5; 7 bases match TRBD1. V lost 8 bases, J lost 0 bases, and 1 base stayed unmatched. Germline assignment: CDR1 KGHSH and CDR2 LQKENI. The CDR3 has 13 amino acids. This CDR3 reads CASRQGSNQPQHF. CDR3 in DNA: TGTGCCAGCAGACAGGGTAGCAATCAGCCCCAGCATTTT. Filled out from reference TRBV18 and TRBJ1-5, the complete variable domain reads NAGVMQNPRHLVRRRGQEARLRCSPMKGHSHVYWYRQLPEEGLKFMVYLQKENIIDESGMPKERFSAEFPKEGPSILRIQQVVRGDSAAYFCASRQGSNQPQHFGDGTRLSIL.

The chain uses TRBV7-8 and TRBJ2-5; D assignment may be TRBD1 or TRBD2 (5 bases each). The germline CDR1 and CDR2 sequences are SGHVS and FQNEAQ. Trimming removed 3 bases at V and 1 base at J, with 15 bases between. This CDR3 has 16 residues. The CDR3 DNA reads as TGTGCCAGCAGCTTGAAACTGCCAGGGACCCAAGAGACCCAGTACTTC. Protein product: CASSLKLPGTQETQYF.

The chain is built from TRBV7-8 and TRBJ1-2, with TRBD1 as a possible D gene (6 bases). The germline V gene encodes CDR1 SGHVS and CDR2 FQNEAQ. The ends were cut back, 0 bases at V and 8 bases at J, with 13 bases in the middle. The CDR3 loop spans 14 amino acids. In DNA form, the CDR3 reads TGTGCCAGCAGCTTAGCGTTGGGGGCAGAAGGCTACACCTTC. Translation: CASSLALGAEGYTF. The whole variable domain, remainder taken from reference TRBV7-8 and TRBJ1-2, is GAGVSQSPRYKVAKRGQDVALRCDPISGHVSLFWYQQALGQGPEFLTYFQNEAQLDKSGLPSDRFFAERPEGSVSTLKIQRTQQEDSAVYLCASSLALGAEGYTFGSGTRLTVV.

This clone showed up just a few times. J is TRBJ2-3 and V is TRBV7-8, with D possibly being TRBD2 (6 bases). V lost 2 bases to trimming and J lost 2 bases, with 14 bases between them. The germline CDR1 and CDR2 sequences are SGHVS and FQNEAQ. The length of the CDR3 is 16 residues. CDR3 in DNA: TGTGCCAGCAGCTTACGGGCGGGGCCTACCACAGATACGCAGTATTTT. This sequence encodes CASSLRAGPTTDTQYF.

The chain has TRBV28 and TRBJ1-3; TRBD1 matches 7 bases. V lost 2 bases to trimming and J lost 0 bases; unmatched junction nucleotides: 4. CDR1 MDHEN and CDR2 SYDVKM come from the germline V gene. There are 16 residues in the CDR3. CDR3 coding DNA: TGTGCCAGCAGTTTAACACCAGGGGGCTCTGGAAACACCATATATTTT. The encoded protein is CASSLTPGGSGNTIYF. Full variable domain (missing parts from reference TRBV28 and TRBJ1-3): DVKVTQSSRYLVKRTGEKVFLECVQDMDHENMFWYRQDPGLGLRLIYFSYDVKMKEKGDIPEGYSVSREKKERFSLILESASTNQTSMYLCASSLTPGGSGNTIYFGEGSWLTVV.

This clone was counted once. The CDR3 loop reads CASSVGTGRNEKLFF. The CDR3 region has the DNA TGTGCCAGCAGCGTGGGGACAGGGAGGAATGAAAAACTGTTTTTT. The chain joins TRBV7-2 to TRBJ1-4; 9 positions match TRBD1. Germline CDR1 SGHTA, CDR2 FQGNSA. V lost 5 bases, J lost 5 bases, and 6 bases stayed unmatched. The CDR3 sequence is 15 residues long.

The table lists this clone with a few counts. In DNA, the CDR3 is TGTGCCAGCCGAACACAGGGTAAAAGTTCACCCCTCCACTTT. It translates to CASRTQGKSSPLHF. This chain uses TRBV27 with TRBJ1-6; a weak D match, TRBD1 (6 bases). CDR1 is MNHEY, CDR2 SMNVEV, per germline (reference sequence). The CDR3 loop spans 14 amino acids. V lost 8 bases and J 9 bases, leaving 17 bases between the germline ends.

J is TRBJ1-5 and V is TRBV27; TRBD1 is a possible D gene (6 bases). CDR1 MNHEY and CDR2 SMNVEV come from the germline V gene (reference sequence). The ends were cut back, 6 bases at V and 0 bases at J, with 18 bases in the middle. This CDR3 has 17 residues. CDR3 in DNA: TGTGCCAGCAGACAGAGTACAGGGAGGTATAGCAATCAGCCCCAGCATTTT. This codes for CASRQSTGRYSNQPQHF.